One and the same sample provided the 10 T cell receptor beta chains below, sequenced in a study of beta chain features in type 1 diabetes. Study results and caveats: Among patients with Type 1 diabetes, TCRB CDR3s were moderately but significantly shorter in every one of the four CD4+ subsets.

Isolated RNA was reverse transcribed in full, so expressed TCRB transcripts were sequenced. Profiled with immunoSEQ multiplex PCR; TCRdb holds only in-frame clones, not every one. The table includes roughly 340,000 clones, over 9.5% detected once. No antigen is known for these receptors. The source material was naive CD4+ T cells from blood. The receptors come from a woman in her late teens or twenties with type 1 diabetes.

This clone was detected only a few times. The chain recombines TRBV25-1 with TRBJ1-2; no firm D call. Germline CDR1 is MGHDK and CDR2 is SYGVNS. The CDR3 totals 16 residues. Trimming stripped 1 base from V and 2 bases from J, with 14 bases between. CDR3 sequence: CASSELRPSANYGYTF. The CDR3 DNA is TGTGCCAGCAGTGAATTGCGGCCCTCCGCGAACTATGGCTACACCTTC.

This sequence joins TRBV19 and TRBJ2-7, with D possibly matching TRBD2 (5 bases). The CDR3 runs 13 residues. CDR1 is LNHDA and CDR2 is SQIVND in the germline V gene (reference sequence). The V end was cut by 10 bases, the J end by 2 bases, with 15 bases between. This chain's CDR3 is CATAREQPYEQYF. In DNA, the CDR3 is TGTGCCACTGCCCGGGAACAGCCCTACGAGCAGTACTTC. The whole variable domain, filled in from reference TRBV19 and TRBJ2-7, reads DGGITQSPKYLFRKEGQNVTLSCEQNLNHDAMYWYRQDPGQGLRLIYYSQIVNDFQKGDIAEGYSVSREKKESFPLTVTSAQKNPTAFYLCATAREQPYEQYFGPGTRLTVT.

The V and J genes are TRBV5-1 and TRBJ2-1; 9 positions agree with TRBD2. Germline assignment: CDR1 SGHRS and CDR2 YFSETQ. CDR3 size: 14 residues. The trim removed 2 bases at V and 7 bases at J, leaving 4 bases unmatched. This CDR3 reads CASSLVSGRNEQFF. CDR3 in DNA: TGCGCCAGCAGCTTAGTTAGCGGGAGAAATGAGCAGTTCTTC.

A few counts support this clone. This sequence joins TRBV6-1 and TRBJ1-5, with a weak D call TRBD1 (5 bases). From germline, CDR1 is MNHNS and CDR2 SASEGT. The CDR3 sequence is 14 residues long. V was shortened by 7 bases and J by 0 bases, with 10 bases between the two germline ends. This CDR3 is CASTTGPSNQPQHF. CDR3 bases: TGTGCCAGCACCACAGGTCCTAGCAATCAGCCCCAGCATTTT.

This chain uses TRBV28 with TRBJ2-7; possibly TRBD2 for D (6 bases). Germline assignment: CDR1 MDHEN and CDR2 SYDVKM. Trimming took 5 bases from V and 6 from J, leaving 11 bases between them. CDR3 length: 12 amino acids. The CDR3 loop is CASSGGTFEQYF. The CDR3 DNA is TGTGCCAGCAGTGGTGGGACTTTCGAGCAGTACTTC.

This sequence joins TRBV25-1 and TRBJ2-3, with 7 bases that match TRBD2. CDR1 and CDR2 (germline): MGHDK, SYGVNS. The CDR3 is made up of 14 amino acids. V shed 4 bases and J 1 base; nucleotides not matched to a gene: 2. The CDR3 nucleotides read TGTGCCAGCAGTGCTGCGGGAGGCACAGATACGCAGTATTTT. Its protein product is CASSAAGGTDTQYF.

In this sample, this clone turned up a few times. The chain employs TRBV10-3 and TRBJ1-6; D uncertain. CDR1 and CDR2 from the germline V gene are ENHRY and SYGVKD. V lost 0 bases and J lost 0, with 12 bases in between. The length of the CDR3 is 18 residues. This CDR3 reads CAISESAATSSYNSPLHF. In DNA form, the CDR3 reads TGTGCCATCAGTGAGTCCGCGGCGACGAGCTCCTATAATTCACCCCTCCACTTT.

This clone was picked up a small number of times. The chain links TRBV2 to TRBJ2-7; 8 nucleotides align to TRBD2. The CDR3 extends over 12 amino acids. Unmatched junction bases numbered 5, after V lost 6 bases and J lost 7 bases. Per the germline V gene, CDR1 is SNHLY and CDR2 is FYNNEI. The DNA for the CDR3 is TGTGCCAGCAGACCCCCTAGCGGGGAGCAGTACTTC. Its translation: CASRPPSGEQYF. Filled out from reference TRBV2 and TRBJ2-7, the complete variable domain reads EPEVTQTPSHQVTQMGQEVILRCVPISNHLYFYWYRQILGQKVEFLVSFYNNEISEKSEIFDDQFSVERPDGSNFTLKIRSTKLEDSAMYFCASRPPSGEQYFGPGTRLTVT.

The sample holds a few counts of this clone. This chain joins TRBV5-1 and TRBJ2-5; 8 bases align to TRBD1. J gave up 5 bases and V 4 bases, and 7 bases lay outside the gene matches. This CDR3 has 14 amino acids. Germline CDR1 and CDR2: SGHRS and YFSETQ. This chain's CDR3 is CASSRGTGRETQYF. The CDR3, as DNA: TGCGCCAGCAGCCGGGGGACAGGACGGGAGACCCAGTACTTC.

In this sample, this clone turned up a few times. The chain links TRBV4-1 to TRBJ2-5; 8 bases match TRBD1. The length of the CDR3 is 14 residues. Germline V lookup: CDR1 MGHRA, CDR2 YSYEKL. V shed 5 bases and J 5 bases; nucleotides not matched to a gene: 7. The CDR3 here is CASSKTGAHETQYF. The CDR3 DNA is TGCGCCAGCAGCAAGACAGGGGCCCACGAGACCCAGTACTTC.